This T cell receptor beta chain appears in the sequencing data of a study of control samples from healthy donors and cancer patients. Sequencing was performed with immunoSEQ multiplex PCR; in TCRdb, only in-frame clones are kept and a portion is missing. This table holds 85,000 to 90,000 clones, 86% found once. Germline V gene data show CDR1 as GTSNPN and CDR2 as SVGIG (reference sequence). V dropped 0 bases and J dropped 5 bases, with 10 bases sitting between them. The CDR3 loop spans 13 amino acids. The chain combines TRBV30 with TRBJ2-5; D gene unclear. Sequenced material: blood. The source of this sequence is a man aged 25 to 40 in good health. CDR3 nucleotides: TGTGCCTGGAGTGTATTGACGCGGGAGACCCAGTACTTC. This codes for CAWSVLTRETQYF.